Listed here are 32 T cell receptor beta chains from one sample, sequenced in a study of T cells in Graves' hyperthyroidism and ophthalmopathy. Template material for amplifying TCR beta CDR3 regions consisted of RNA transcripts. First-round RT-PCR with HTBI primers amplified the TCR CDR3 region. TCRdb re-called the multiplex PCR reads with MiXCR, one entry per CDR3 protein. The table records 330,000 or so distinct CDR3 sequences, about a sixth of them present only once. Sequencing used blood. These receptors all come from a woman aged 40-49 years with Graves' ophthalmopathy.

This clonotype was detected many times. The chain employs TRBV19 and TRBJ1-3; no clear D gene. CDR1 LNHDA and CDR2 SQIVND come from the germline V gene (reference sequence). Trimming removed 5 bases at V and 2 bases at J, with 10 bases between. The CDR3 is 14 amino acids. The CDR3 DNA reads TGTGCCAGTAGTTCCGTGACCACTGGAAACACCATATATTTT. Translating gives CASSSVTTGNTIYF.

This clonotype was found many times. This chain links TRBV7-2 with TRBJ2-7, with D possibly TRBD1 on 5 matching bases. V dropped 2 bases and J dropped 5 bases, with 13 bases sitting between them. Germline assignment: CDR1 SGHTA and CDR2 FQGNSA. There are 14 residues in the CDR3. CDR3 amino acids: CASSLPSGWNEQYF. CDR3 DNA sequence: TGTGCCAGCAGCTTACCCTCAGGGTGGAACGAGCAGTACTTC.

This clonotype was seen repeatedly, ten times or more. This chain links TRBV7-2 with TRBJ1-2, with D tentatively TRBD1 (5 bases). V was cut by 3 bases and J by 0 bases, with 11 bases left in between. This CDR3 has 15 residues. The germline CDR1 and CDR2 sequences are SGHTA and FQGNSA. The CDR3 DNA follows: TGTGCCAGCAGCTTTCCGGGGGTTACTAACTATGGCTACACCTTC. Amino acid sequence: CASSFPGVTNYGYTF.

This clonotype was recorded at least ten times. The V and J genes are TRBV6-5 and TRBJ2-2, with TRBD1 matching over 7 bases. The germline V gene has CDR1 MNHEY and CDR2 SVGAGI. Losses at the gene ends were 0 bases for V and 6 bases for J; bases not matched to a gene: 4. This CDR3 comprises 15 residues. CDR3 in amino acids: CASSYSTGTSGELFF. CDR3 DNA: TGTGCCAGCAGTTACTCGACAGGGACCTCCGGGGAGCTGTTTTTT.

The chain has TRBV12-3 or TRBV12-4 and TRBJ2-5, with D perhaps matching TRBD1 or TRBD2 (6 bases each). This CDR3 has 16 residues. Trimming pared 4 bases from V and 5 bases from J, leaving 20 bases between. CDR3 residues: CASSWLSTGAPETQYF. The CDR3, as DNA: TGTGCCAGCAGTTGGCTGAGTACGGGGGCGCCGGAGACCCAGTACTTC.

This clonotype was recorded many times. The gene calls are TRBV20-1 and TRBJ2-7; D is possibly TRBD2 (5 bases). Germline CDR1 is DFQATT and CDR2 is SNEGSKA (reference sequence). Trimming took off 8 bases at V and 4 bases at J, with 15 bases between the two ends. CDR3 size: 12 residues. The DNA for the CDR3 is TGCAGTTTCCAACCCGGACTTTACGAGCAGTACTTC. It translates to CSFQPGLYEQYF.

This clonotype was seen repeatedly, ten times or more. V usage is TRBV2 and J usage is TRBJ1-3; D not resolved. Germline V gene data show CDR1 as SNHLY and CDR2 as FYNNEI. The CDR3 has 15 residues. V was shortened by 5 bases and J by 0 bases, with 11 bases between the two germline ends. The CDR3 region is CASSQDGFSGNTIYF. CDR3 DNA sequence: TGTGCCAGCAGTCAAGACGGATTCTCTGGAAACACCATATATTTT.

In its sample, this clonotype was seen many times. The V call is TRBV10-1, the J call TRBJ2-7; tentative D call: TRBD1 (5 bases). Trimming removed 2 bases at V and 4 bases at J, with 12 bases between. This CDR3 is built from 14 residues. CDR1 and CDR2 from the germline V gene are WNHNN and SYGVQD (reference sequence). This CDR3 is CASSEGRVVYEQYF. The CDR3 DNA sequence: TGCGCCAGCAGTGAGGGCAGGGTTGTTTACGAGCAGTACTTC.

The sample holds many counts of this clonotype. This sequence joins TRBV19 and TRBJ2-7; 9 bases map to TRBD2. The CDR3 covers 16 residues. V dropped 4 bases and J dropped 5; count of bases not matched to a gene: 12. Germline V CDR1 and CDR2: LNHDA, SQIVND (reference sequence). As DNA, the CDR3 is TGTGCCAGTAGTAGCGGGAGGGGACGCGTGTTCCACGAGCAGTACTTC. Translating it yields CASSSGRGRVFHEQYF.

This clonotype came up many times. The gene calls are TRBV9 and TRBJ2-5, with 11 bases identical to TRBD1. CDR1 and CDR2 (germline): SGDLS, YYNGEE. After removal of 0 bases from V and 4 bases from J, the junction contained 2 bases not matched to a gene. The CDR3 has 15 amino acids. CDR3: CASSVVGTGGETQYF. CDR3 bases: TGTGCCAGCAGCGTAGTGGGGACAGGGGGAGAGACCCAGTACTTC.

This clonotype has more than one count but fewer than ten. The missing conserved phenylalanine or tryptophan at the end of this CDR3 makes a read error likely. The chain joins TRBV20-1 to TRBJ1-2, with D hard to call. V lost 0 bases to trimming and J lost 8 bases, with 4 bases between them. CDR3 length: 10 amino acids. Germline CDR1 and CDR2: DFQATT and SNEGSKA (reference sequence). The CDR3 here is CSARDHGYTS. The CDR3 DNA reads TGCAGTGCTAGAGATCACGGCTACACCTCC.

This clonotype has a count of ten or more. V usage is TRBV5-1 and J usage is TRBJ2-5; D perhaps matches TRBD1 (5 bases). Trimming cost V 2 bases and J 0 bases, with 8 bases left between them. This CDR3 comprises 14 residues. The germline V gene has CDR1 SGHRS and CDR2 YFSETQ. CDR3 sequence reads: CASSLSGYQETQYF. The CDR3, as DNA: TGCGCCAGCAGCTTATCAGGGTACCAAGAGACCCAGTACTTC.

In DNA form, the CDR3 reads TGTGCCAGCAGCTTAGTGGTGGGGGAGTACCAAGAGACCCAGTACTTC. Its protein product is CASSLVVGEYQETQYF. This chain links TRBV7-9 with TRBJ2-5; D is tentatively TRBD1 or TRBD2 (5 bases each). Trimming pared 1 base from V and 0 bases from J, leaving 12 bases between. The CDR3 covers 16 residues. CDR1 and CDR2 (germline): SEHNR, FQNEAQ (reference sequence). The full variable domain, in which reference TRBV7-9 and TRBJ2-5 provide the parts outside the CDR3, is DTGVSQNPRHKITKRGQNVTFRCDPISEHNRLYWYRQTLGQGPEFLTYFQNEAQLEKSRLLSDRFSAERPKGSFSTLEIQRTEQGDSAMYLCASSLVVGEYQETQYFGPGTRLLVL.

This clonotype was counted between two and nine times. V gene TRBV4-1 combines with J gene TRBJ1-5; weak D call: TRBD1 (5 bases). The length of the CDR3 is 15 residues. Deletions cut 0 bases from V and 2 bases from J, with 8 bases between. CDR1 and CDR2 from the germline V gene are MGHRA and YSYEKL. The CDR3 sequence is CASSQDMGGNQPQHF. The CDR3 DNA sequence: TGCGCCAGCAGCCAAGACATGGGGGGCAATCAGCCCCAGCATTTT.

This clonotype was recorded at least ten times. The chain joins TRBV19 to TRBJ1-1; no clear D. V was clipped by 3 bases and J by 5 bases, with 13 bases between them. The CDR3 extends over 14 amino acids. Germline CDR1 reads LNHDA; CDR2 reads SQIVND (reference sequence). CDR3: CASSMMEMLTEAFF. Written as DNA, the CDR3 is TGTGCCAGTAGTATGATGGAGATGTTGACTGAAGCTTTCTTT.

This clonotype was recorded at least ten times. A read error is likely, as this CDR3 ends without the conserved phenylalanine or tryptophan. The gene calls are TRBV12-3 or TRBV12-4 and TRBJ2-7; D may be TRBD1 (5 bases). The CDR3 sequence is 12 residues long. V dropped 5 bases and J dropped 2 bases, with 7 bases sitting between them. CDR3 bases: TGTGCCAGCAGTAGGGGTACCTACGAGCAGTACCTC. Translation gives CASSRGTYEQYL.

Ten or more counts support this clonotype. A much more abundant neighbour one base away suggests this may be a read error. The CDR3 region is CASSPGDNQPQHF. The CDR3, as DNA: TGTGCCAGCAGCCCAGGGGACAATCAGCCCCAGCATTTT. The chain joins TRBV6-2 or TRBV6-3 to TRBJ1-5; possible D gene TRBD1, 6 bases. Per the germline V gene, CDR1 is MNHEY and CDR2 is SVGEGT. This CDR3 spans 13 amino acids. V was shortened by 6 bases and J by 3 bases, with 9 bases between the two germline ends.

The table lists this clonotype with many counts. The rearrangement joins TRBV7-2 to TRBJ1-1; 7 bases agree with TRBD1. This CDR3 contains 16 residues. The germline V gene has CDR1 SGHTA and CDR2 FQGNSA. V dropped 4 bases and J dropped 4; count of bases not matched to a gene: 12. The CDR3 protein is CASSWSGREGATEAFF. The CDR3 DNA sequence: TGTGCCAGCAGCTGGTCCGGTAGGGAGGGGGCCACTGAAGCTTTCTTT.

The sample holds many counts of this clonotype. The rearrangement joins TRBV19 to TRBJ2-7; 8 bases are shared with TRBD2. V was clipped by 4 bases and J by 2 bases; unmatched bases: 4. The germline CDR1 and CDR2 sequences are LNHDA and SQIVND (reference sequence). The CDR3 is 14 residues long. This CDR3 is CASSNGRGAYEQYF. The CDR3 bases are TGTGCCAGTAGTAACGGGAGGGGCGCCTACGAGCAGTACTTC.

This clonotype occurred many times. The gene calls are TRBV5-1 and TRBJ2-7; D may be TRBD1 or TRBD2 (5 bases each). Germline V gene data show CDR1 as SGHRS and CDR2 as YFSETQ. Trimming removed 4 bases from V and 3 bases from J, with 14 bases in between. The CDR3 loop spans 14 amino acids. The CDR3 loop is CASSPAGTHYEQYF. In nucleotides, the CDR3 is TGCGCCAGCAGCCCCGCCGGGACCCACTACGAGCAGTACTTC.

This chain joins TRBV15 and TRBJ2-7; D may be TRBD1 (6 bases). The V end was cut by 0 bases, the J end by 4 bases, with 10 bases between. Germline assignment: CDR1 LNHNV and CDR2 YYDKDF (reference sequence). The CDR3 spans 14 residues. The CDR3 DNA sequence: TGTGCCACCAGCAGAGATACAGGGCTGTACGAGCAGTACTTC. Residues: CATSRDTGLYEQYF.

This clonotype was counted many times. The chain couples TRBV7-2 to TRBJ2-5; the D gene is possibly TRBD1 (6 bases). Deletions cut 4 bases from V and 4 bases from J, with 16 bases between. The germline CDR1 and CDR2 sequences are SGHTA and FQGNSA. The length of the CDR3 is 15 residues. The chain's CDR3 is CASSSTGLRRETQYF. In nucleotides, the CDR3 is TGTGCCAGCAGCTCGACAGGATTGAGGAGAGAGACCCAGTACTTC.

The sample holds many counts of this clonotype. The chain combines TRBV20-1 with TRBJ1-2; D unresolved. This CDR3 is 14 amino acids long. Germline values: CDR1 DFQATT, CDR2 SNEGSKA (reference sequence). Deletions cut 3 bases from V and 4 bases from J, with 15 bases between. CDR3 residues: CSASHYVGTYGYTF. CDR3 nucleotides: TGCAGTGCTAGCCACTATGTCGGAACCTATGGCTACACCTTC.

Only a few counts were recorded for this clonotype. CDR3 sequence reads: CAISGGPVSGNTIYF. CDR3 DNA sequence: TGTGCCATCAGTGGAGGGCCAGTCTCTGGAAACACCATATATTTT. J is TRBJ1-3 and V is TRBV10-3; D unclear. Deletions cut 4 bases from V and 0 bases from J, with 10 bases between. Germline loops: CDR1 ENHRY, CDR2 SYGVKD. The CDR3 is 15 amino acids.

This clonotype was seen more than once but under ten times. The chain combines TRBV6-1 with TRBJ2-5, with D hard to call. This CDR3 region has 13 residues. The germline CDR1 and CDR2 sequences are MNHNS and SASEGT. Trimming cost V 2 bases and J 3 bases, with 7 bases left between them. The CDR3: CASSEYSKETQYF. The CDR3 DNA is TGTGCCAGCAGTGAATACAGCAAAGAGACCCAGTACTTC.

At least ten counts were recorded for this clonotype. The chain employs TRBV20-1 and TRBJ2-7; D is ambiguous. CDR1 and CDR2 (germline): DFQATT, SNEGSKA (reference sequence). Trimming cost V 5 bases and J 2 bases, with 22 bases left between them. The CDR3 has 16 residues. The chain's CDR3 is CSAPRSNPTPPYEQYF. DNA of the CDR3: TGCAGTGCTCCCCGATCGAACCCGACCCCACCCTACGAGCAGTACTTC.

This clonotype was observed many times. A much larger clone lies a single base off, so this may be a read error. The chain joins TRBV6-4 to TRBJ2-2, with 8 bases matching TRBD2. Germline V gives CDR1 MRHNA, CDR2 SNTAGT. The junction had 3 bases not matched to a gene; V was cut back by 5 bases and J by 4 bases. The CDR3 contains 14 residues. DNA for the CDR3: TGTGCCAGCAGTACGAGCGGGAGCACCGGGGAGCTGTTTTTT. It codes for CASSTSGSTGELFF.

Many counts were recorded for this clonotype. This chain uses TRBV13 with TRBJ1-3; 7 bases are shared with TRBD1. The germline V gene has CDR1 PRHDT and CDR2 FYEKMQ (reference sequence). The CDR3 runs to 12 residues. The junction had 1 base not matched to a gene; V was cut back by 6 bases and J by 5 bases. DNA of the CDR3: TGTGCCAGCAGGGACAGGAGAAACACCATATATTTT. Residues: CASRDRRNTIYF.

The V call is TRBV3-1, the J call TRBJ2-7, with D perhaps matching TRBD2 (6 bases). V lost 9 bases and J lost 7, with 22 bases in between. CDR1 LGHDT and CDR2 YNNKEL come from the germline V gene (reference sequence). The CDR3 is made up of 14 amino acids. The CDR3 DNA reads TGTGCCAGTGCAGAAGGGGACTTGGCGAAGGAGCAGTACTTC. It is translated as CASAEGDLAKEQYF.

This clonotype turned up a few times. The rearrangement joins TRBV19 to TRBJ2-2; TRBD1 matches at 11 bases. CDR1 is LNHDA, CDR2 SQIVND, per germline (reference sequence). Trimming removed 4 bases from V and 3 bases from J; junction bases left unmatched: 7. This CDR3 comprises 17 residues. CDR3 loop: CASSKGQGAADTGELFF. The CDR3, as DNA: TGTGCCAGTAGTAAAGGACAGGGGGCGGCTGACACCGGGGAGCTGTTTTTT.

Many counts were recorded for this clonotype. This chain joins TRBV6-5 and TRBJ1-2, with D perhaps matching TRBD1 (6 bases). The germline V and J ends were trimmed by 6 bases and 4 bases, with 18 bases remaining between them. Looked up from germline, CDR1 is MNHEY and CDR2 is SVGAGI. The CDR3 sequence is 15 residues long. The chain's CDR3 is CASSPMGGDSYGYTF. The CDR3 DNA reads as TGTGCCAGCAGCCCCATGGGGGGCGATAGCTATGGCTACACCTTC.

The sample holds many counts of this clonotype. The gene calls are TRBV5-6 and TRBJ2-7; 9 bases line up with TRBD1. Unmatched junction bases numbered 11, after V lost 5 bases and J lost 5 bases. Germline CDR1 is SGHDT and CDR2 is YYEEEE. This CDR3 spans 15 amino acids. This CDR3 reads CASSPGTGFFNEQYF. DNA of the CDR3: TGTGCCAGCAGTCCCGGGACAGGGTTTTTCAACGAGCAGTACTTC. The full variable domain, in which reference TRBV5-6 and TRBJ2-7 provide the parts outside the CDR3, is DAGVTQSPTHLIKTRGQQVTLRCSPKSGHDTVSWYQQALGQGPQFIFQYYEEEERQRGNFPDRFSGHQFPNYSSELNVNALLLGDSALYLCASSPGTGFFNEQYFGPGTRLTVT.